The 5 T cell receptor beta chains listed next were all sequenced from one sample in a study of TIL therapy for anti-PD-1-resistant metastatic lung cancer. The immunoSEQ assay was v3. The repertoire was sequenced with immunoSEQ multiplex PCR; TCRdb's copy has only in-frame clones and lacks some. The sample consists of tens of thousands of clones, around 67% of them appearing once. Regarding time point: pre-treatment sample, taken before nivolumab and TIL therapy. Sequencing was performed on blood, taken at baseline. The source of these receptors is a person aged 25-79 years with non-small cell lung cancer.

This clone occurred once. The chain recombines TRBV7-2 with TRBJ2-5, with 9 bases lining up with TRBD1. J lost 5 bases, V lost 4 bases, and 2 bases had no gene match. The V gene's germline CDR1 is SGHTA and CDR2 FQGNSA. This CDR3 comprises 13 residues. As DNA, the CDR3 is TGTGCCAGCAGCTCGGACAGGGGTGAGACCCAGTACTTC. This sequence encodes CASSSDRGETQYF.

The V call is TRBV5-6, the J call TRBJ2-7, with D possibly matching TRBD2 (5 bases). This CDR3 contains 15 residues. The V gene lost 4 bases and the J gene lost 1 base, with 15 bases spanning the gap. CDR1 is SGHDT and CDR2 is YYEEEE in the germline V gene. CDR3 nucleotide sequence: TGTGCCAGCAGCCTCCTAGCTGGGAATTCCTACGAGCAGTACTTC. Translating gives CASSLLAGNSYEQYF.

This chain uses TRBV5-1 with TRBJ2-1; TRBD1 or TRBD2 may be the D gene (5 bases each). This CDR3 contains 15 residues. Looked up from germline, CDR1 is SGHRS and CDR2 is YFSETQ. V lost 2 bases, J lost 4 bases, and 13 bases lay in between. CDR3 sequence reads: CASSFRDGSYNEQFF. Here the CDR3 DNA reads TGCGCCAGCAGCTTTCGGGACGGATCATACAATGAGCAGTTCTTC.

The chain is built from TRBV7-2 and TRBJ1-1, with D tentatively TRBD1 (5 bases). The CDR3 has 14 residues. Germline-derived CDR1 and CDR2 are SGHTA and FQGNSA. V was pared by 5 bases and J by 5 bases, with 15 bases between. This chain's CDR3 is CASSEGNGGTEAFF. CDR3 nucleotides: TGTGCCAGCAGCGAAGGAAACGGGGGGACTGAAGCTTTCTTT.

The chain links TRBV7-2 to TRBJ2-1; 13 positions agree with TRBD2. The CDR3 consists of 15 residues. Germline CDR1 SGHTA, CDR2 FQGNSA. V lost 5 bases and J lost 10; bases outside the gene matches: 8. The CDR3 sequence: CASSRGLAGVWEQFF. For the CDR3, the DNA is TGTGCCAGCAGCCGAGGACTAGCGGGAGTTTGGGAGCAGTTCTTC.